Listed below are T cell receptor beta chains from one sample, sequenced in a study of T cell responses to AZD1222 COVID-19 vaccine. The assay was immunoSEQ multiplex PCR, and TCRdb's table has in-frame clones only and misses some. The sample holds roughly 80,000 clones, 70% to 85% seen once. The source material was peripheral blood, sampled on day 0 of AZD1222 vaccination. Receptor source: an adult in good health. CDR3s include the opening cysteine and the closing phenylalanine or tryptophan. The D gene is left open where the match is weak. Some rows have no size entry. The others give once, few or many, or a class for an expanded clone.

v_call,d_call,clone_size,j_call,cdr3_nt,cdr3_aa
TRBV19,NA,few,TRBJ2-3,TGTGCCGCCCGCGACACGGGGAGCACAGATACGCAGTATTTT,CAARDTGSTDTQYF
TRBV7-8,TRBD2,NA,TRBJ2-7,TGTGCCAGCAGCTTAGCGTCGGCTAGCGGGTCCCCCTACGAGCAGTACTTC,CASSLASASGSPYEQYF
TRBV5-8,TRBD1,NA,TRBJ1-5,TGTGCCAGCAGCTCGCGGTGGACAGGGGATGGGCAGCCCCAGCATTTT,CASSSRWTGDGQPQHF
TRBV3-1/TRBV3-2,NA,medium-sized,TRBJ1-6,TGTGCCAGCAGCCAAGAAATCGCAGGGAAGAATTCACCCCTCCACTTT,CASSQEIAGKNSPLHF
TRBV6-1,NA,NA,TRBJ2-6,TGTGCCAGCAGTGTCCCCGGGGGACGGGGGGCCAACGTCCTGACTTTC,CASSVPGGRGANVLTF
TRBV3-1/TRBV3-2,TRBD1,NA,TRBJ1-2,TGTGCCAGCAGCCAAGGAACGGGACAGGCATACGGCTACACCTTC,CASSQGTGQAYGYTF
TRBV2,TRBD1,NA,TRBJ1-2,TGTGCCAGCAGTGGGACTCCGGCAGGGGGATTATCGACTGGCTACACCTTC,CASSGTPAGGLSTGYTF
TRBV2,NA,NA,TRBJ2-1,TGTGCCAGCACGATGTACAATGAGCAGTTCTTC,CASTMYNEQFF
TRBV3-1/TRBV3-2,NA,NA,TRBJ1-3,TGTGCCAGCAGCCCTTCACGCGGGGCTGGAAACACCATATATTTT,CASSPSRGAGNTIYF
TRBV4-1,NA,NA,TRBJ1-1,TGCGCCAGCAGTCGAAGCAGGGTGGACACTGAAGCTTTCTTT,CASSRSRVDTEAFF
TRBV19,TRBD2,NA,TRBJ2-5,TGTGCCAGTAGTATATCTAGCGGGTGGGGAGAGACCCAGTACTTC,CASSISSGWGETQYF